This T cell receptor (beta chain) originates from a study of blood T cells in healthy people across ages. Findings and caveats of the study: Diversity was estimated from one million T cells, and these estimates were considered underestimates.

The authors ran a second PCR of about 6 to 11 cycles using a sample-barcoded 5' primer and a J-beta primer mix. TCRdb re-analysed the 5' RACE reads in MiXCR, keeping a single row per CDR3 protein. The data show about 1,400,000 distinct CDR3 sequences, approximately 59% seen once. Details on this clonotype: Its antigen is still unknown.

The CDR3 extends over 17 amino acids. Per germline, CDR1 SGDLS and CDR2 YYNGEE. The V gene lost 4 bases and the J gene lost 0 bases, with 17 bases spanning the gap. The source is a man aged 18 to 29 in good health. Sequencing used blood. The chain joins TRBV9 to TRBJ2-4; a weak D match, TRBD2 (6 bases). CDR3: CASSTTGDSLAKNIQYF. Written as DNA, the CDR3 is TGTGCCAGCAGCACCACCGGGGACTCTCTAGCCAAAAACATTCAGTACTTC. Full variable domain (remainder filled in from reference TRBV9 and TRBJ2-4): DSGVTQTPKHLITATGQRVTLRCSPRSGDLSVYWYQQSLDQGLQFLIQYYNGEERAKGNILERFSAQQFPDLHSELNLSSLELGDSALYFCASSTTGDSLAKNIQYFGAGTRLSVL.